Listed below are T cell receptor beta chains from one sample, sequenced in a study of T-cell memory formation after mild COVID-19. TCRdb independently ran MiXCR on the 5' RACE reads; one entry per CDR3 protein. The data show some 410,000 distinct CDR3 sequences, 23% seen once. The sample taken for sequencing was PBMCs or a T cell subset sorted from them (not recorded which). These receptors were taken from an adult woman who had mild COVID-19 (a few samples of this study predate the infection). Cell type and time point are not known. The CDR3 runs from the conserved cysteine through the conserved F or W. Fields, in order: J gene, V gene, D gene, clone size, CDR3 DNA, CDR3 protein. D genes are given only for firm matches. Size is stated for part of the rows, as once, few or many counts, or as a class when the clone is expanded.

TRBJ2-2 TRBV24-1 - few TGTGCCACCAGTGCTCCGACAGTTAACACCGGGGAGCTGTTTTTT CATSAPTVNTGELFF
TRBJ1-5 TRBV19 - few TGTGCCATCGGGGATTATCAGCCCCAGCATTTT CAIGDYQPQHF
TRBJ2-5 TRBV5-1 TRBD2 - TGCGCCAGCAGGACTAGCGGGGACGAAGAGACCCAGTACTTC CASRTSGDEETQYF
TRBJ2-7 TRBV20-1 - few TGCAGTGCACGCCGAGGGGCCTCCTACGAGCAGTACTTC CSARRGASYEQYF
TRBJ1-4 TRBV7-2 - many TGTGCCAGCAGCCCCGCCGGGACCTCCAATGAAAAACTGTTTTTT CASSPAGTSNEKLFF
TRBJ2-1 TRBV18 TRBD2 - TGTGCCAGCTCACCTTGGACTAGCGGTCCGGGAGGGTCCTACAATGAGCAGTTCTTC CASSPWTSGPGGSYNEQFF
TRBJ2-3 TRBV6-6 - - TGTGCCAGCCTCGAACGACAGCGGTCTAGCACAGATACGCAGTATTTT CASLERQRSSTDTQYF
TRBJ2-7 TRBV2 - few TGTGCCAGCAGTGAACCGCAGGGGGGTAAACACGAGCAGTACTTC CASSEPQGGKHEQYF
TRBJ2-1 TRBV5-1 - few TGCGCCAGCAGCTTGGCAGACAGCTCCTACAATGAGCAGTTCTTC CASSLADSSYNEQFF
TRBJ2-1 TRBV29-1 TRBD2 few TGCAGCGTCGTTAGCGGGGGGGCATTTGAGCAGTTCTTC CSVVSGGAFEQFF
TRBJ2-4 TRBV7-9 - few TGTGCCAGCAGCTCCGGACACCTCAAAAACATTCAGTACTTC CASSSGHLKNIQYF
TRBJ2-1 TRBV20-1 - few TGCAGTGCCAGGGATCCGCTGGTGGGGAATGAGCAGTTCTTC CSARDPLVGNEQFF
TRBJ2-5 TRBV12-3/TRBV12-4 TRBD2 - TGTGCCAGCAGTCTCGGGACTAGCGGCCATAAGAAGTACTTC CASSLGTSGHKKYF
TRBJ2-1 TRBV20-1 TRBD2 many TGCAGTGCTGAAACGGGGGGGGTATCCTACAATGAGCAGTTCTTC CSAETGGVSYNEQFF
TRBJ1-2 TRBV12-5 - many TGTGCTAGTGGTTTGGGGGACTCCATCTATGGCTACACCTTC CASGLGDSIYGYTF
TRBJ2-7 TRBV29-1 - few TGCAGCGTTGAAGATATTGTAACGTCTCCTGGCGAGCAGTACTTC CSVEDIVTSPGEQYF
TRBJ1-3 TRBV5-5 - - TGTGCCAGCAGCCCGGGCCTCTCCTTAGGAAACACCATATATTTT CASSPGLSLGNTIYF
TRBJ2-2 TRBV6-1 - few TGTGCCAGCAGCCTGAAAGAACAGCGGGAGCTGTTTTTT CASSLKEQRELFF
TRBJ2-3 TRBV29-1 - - TGCAGCGTTCAACGGGACTTGGCGCAGTATTTT CSVQRDLAQYF
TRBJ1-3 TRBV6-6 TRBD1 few TGTGCCAGCAGTCCCAGGGGGTTCTCTGGAAACACCATATATTTT CASSPRGFSGNTIYF
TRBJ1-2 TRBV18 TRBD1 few TGTGCCAGCTCTTCGGACAGGGTGGGTGGCTACACCTTC CASSSDRVGGYTF
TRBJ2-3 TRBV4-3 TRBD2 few TGCGCCAGCAGCCAAACCTACCGGGGGGGAGGAACAGATACGCAGTATTTT CASSQTYRGGGTDTQYF
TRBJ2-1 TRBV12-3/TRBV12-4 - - TGTGCCAGCAGTTTTGCAGGGGCTAGATACAATGAGCAGTTCTTC CASSFAGARYNEQFF
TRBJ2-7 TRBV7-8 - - TGTGCCAGCAGCTTAGCCCGGGCAGGGATAGACTACGAGCAGTACTTC CASSLARAGIDYEQYF
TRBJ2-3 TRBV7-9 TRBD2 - TGTGCCAGCAGCTTAGGTCTAGCGGGCTGGGCAGATACGCAGTATTTT CASSLGLAGWADTQYF
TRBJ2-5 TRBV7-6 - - TGTGCCAGCAGCGAGGCATGGGGGGAGCAAGAGACCCAGTACTTC CASSEAWGEQETQYF
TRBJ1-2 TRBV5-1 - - TGCGCCAGCAGCCTATGGACCAGTACGGATTATGGCTACACCTTC CASSLWTSTDYGYTF
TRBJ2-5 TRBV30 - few TGTGCCTGGAGAGGGCAGCAAGAGACCCAGTACTTC CAWRGQQETQYF
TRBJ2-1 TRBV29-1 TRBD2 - TGCAGCGTTGGCGGACTAGCGGGAGGGTACCCTTACAATGAGCAGTTCTTC CSVGGLAGGYPYNEQFF
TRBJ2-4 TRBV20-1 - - TGCAGTGCACCCGGCCTACTCAAAAACATTCAGTACTTC CSAPGLLKNIQYF
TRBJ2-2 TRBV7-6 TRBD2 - TGTGCCAGCAGCTTAGATGGGGGGGCGAACACCGGGGAGCTGTTTTTT CASSLDGGANTGELFF
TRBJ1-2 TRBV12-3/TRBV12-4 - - TGTGCCAGCAGTTTAGGCCCAGGGGAGGGCTATGGCTACACCTTC CASSLGPGEGYGYTF
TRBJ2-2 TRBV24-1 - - TGTGCCACCAGTGATAGTGTACCAGGAAAGTTCGCGAACACCGGGGAGCTGTTTTTT CATSDSVPGKFANTGELFF
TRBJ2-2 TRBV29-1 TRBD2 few TGCAGCGTTTGGGGACTAGCGGGAACCGGGGAGCTGTTTTTT CSVWGLAGTGELFF
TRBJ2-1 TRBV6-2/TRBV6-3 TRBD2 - TGTGCCAGCAGTTACCCGGGACTAGCGGGAGGGCCAACGTTCTTC CASSYPGLAGGPTFF
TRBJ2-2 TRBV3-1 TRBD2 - TGTGCCAGCAGCGGACTAGCGGGGGGGACCGGGGAGCTGTTTTTT CASSGLAGGTGELFF
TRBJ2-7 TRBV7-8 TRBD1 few TGTGCCAGCAGCGCTTGGACAGGGGAAGGGGGCGAGCAGTACTTC CASSAWTGEGGEQYF
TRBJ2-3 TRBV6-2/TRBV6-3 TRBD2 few TGTGCCAGTAGCGGGGGCCGTGGTACGCAGTATTTT CASSGGRGTQYF
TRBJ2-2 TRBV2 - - TGTGCCAGCAGTGGAAGGGTCGGGGAGCTGTTTTTT CASSGRVGELFF
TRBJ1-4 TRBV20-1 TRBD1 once TGCAGTGCTAGAGTCCCGGGACAGGGAGATGAAAAACTGTTTTTT CSARVPGQGDEKLFF
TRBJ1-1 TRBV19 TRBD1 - TGTGCCAGTCGGACGGGACAGGGGGCAACTGAAGCTTTCTTT CASRTGQGATEAFF
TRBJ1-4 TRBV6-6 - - TGTGCCAGCAGTTACTCGGCAGGGTTGGAAAAACTGTTTTTT CASSYSAGLEKLFF
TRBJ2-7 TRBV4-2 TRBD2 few TGTGCCAGCAGCGAACTAGCGGGCCCCTCCTACGAGCAGTACTTC CASSELAGPSYEQYF
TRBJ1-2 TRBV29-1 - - TGCAGCGTTGAAAGGGTTCTAACTAACTATGGCTACACCTTC CSVERVLTNYGYTF
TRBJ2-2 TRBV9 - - TGTGCCAGCAGCGTAGGAGGTATCACCGGGGAGCTGTTTTTT CASSVGGITGELFF
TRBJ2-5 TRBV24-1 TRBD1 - TGTGCCACCAGTGACGACAGGGGTGCCCAAGAGACCCAGTACTTC CATSDDRGAQETQYF
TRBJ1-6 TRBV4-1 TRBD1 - TGCGCCAGCAGCCAAATGGGACAGGGCAATTCACCCCTCCACTTT CASSQMGQGNSPLHF
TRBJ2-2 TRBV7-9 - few TGTGCCAGCAGCATTTACAGGTCTGCGAACACCGGGGAGCTGTTTTTT CASSIYRSANTGELFF
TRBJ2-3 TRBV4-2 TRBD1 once TGTGCCAGCAGCCAAGCGCACGCAGGGGGCGTGACAGATACGCAGTATTTT CASSQAHAGGVTDTQYF
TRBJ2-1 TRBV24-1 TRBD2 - TGTGCCACCAGTGTGGTACTAGCGGGGGGCGACAATGAGCAGTTCTTC CATSVVLAGGDNEQFF
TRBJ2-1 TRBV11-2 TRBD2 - TGTGCCAGCAGCTATCCCCCGGGGACTACAAATTACAATGAGCAGTTCTTC CASSYPPGTTNYNEQFF
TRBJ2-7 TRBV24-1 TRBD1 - TGTGCCACCAGTGACTCCCTCTCGGTCCGGGACAGGGGTATTGACTACGAGCAGTACTTC CATSDSLSVRDRGIDYEQYF
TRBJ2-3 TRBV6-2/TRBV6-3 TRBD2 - TGTGCCAGCGGGGGGACTAGTACGCGAGATACGCAGTATTTT CASGGTSTRDTQYF
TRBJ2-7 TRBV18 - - TGTGCCAGCTCACCCACAGGGACTCCGACTTACGAGCAGTACTTC CASSPTGTPTYEQYF
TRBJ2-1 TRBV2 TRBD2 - TGTGCCAGCAGTATACCCCGAGGCGGGAGGGCGAGCTCCTACAATGAGCAGTTCTTC CASSIPRGGRASSYNEQFF
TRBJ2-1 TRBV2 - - TGTGCCAGCAGTGTCGTGGGACACTCCTACAATGAGCAGTTCTTC CASSVVGHSYNEQFF
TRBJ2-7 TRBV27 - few TGTGCCAGCGCCCCCATGAGTAAGTGGGACTACGAGCAGTACTTC CASAPMSKWDYEQYF
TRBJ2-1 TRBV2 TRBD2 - TGTGCCAGCAGTGGTCGACTAGCGGGAGGGGTCTACAATGAGCAGTTCTTC CASSGRLAGGVYNEQFF
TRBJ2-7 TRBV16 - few TGTGCCAGCAGCCAATCAGTACAGGGATACGAGCAGTACTTC CASSQSVQGYEQYF